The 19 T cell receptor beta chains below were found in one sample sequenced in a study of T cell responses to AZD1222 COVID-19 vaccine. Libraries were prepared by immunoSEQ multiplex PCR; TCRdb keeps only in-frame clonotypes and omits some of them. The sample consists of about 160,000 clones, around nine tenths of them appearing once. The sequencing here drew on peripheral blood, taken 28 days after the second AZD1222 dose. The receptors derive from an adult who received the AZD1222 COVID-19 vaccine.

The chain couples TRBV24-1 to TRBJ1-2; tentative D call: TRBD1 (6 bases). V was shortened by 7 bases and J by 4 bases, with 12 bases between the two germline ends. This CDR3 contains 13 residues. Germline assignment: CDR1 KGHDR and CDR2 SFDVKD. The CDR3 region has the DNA TGTGCCACCAGCGAGGGAGGGGGCTATGGCTACACCTTC. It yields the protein CATSEGGGYGYTF.

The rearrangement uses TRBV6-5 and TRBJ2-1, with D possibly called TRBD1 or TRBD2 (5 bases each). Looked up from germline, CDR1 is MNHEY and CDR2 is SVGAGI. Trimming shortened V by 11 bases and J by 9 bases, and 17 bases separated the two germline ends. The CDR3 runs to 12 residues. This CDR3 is CASMGVAVEQFF. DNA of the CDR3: TGTGCCTCCATGGGGGTGGCGGTTGAGCAGTTCTTC.

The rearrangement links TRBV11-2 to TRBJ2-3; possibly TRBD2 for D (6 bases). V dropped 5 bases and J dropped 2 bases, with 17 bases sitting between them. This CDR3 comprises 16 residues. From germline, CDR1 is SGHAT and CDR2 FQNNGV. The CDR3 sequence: CASSPWGGRVTDTQYF. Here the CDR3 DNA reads TGTGCCAGCAGCCCCTGGGGAGGACGTGTCACAGATACGCAGTATTTT.

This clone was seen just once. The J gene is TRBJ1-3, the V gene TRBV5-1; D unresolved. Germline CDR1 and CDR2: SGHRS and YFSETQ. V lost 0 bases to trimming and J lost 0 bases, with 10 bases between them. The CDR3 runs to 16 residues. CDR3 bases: TGCGCCAGCAGCTTGGAGGGCCCTAGCTCTGGAAACACCATATATTTT. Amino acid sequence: CASSLEGPSSGNTIYF.

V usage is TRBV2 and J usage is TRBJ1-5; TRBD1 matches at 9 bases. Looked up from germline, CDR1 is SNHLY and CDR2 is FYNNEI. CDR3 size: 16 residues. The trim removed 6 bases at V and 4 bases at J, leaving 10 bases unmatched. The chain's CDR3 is CASSIPGTGRNQPQHF. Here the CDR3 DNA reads TGTGCCAGCAGCATACCCGGGACAGGGAGGAATCAGCCCCAGCATTTT.

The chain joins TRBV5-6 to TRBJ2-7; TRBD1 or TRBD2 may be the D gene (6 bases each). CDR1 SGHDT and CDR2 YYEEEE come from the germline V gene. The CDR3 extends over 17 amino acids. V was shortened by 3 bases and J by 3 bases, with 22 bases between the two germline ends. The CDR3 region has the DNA TGTGCCAGCAGCTCCCCCGGGGGCCGACAGGATTTCTACGAGCAGTACTTC. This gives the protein CASSSPGGRQDFYEQYF.

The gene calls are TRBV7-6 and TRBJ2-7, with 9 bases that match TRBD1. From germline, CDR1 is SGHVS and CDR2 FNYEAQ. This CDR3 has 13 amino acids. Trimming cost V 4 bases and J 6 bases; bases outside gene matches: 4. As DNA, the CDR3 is TGTGCCAGCAGCTCACCGGACAGGGGCGAGCAGTACTTC. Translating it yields CASSSPDRGEQYF.

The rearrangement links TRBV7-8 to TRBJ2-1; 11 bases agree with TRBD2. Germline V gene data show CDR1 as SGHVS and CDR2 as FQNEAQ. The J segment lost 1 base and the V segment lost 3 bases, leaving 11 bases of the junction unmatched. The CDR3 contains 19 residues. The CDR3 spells CASSFSWGLADSSYNEQFF. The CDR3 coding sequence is TGTGCCAGCAGCTTCTCCTGGGGACTAGCGGATTCTTCCTACAATGAGCAGTTCTTC.

DNA for the CDR3: TGTGCCAGTAGTTCCGACAGGGCGGGTAGCACTGAAGCTTTCTTT. As protein: CASSSDRAGSTEAFF. The chain links TRBV19 to TRBJ1-1; 7 positions match TRBD1. This CDR3 region has 15 residues. In germline, CDR1 is LNHDA, CDR2 SQIVND (reference sequence). V shed 5 bases, J shed 4 bases, and the junction held 10 bases outside the gene matches.

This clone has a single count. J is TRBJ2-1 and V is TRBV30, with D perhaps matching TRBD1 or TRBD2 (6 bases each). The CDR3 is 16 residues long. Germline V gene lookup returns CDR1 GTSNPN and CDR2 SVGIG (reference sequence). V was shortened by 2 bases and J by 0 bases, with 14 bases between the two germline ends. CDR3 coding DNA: TGTGCCTGGAGTTCCTTTTCGGGGGCCTCCTACAATGAGCAGTTCTTC. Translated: CAWSSFSGASYNEQFF. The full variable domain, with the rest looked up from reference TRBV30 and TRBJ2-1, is SQTIHQWPATLVQPVGSPLSLECTVEGTSNPNLYWYRQAAGRGLQLLFYSVGIGQISSEVPQNLSASRPQDRQFILSSKKLLLSDSGFYLCAWSSFSGASYNEQFFGPGTRLTVL.

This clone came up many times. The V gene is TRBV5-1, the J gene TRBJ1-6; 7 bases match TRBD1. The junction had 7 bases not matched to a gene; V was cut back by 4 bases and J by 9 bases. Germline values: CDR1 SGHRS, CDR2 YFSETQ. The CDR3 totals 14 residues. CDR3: CASSPGTVGSPLHF. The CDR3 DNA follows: TGCGCCAGCAGCCCCGGGACAGTTGGTTCACCCCTCCACTTT.

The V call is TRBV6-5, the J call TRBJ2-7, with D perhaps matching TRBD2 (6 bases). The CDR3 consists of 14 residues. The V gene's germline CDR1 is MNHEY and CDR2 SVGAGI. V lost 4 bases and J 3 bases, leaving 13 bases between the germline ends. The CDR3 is CASSSAGFFYEQYF. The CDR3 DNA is TGTGCCAGCAGTTCGGCGGGGTTTTTCTACGAGCAGTACTTC.

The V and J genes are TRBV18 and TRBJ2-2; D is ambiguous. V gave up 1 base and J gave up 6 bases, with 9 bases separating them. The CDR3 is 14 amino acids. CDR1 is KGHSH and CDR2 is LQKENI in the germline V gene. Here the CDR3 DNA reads TGTGCCAGCTCACCACTTACCCCCTCCGGGGAGCTGTTTTTT. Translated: CASSPLTPSGELFF.

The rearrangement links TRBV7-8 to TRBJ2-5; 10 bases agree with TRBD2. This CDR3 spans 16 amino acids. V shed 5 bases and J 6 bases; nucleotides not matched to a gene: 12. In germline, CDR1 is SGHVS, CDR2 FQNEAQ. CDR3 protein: CASSLPSGRERKTQYF. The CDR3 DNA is TGTGCCAGCAGCCTCCCCAGCGGGAGGGAGAGGAAGACCCAGTACTTC. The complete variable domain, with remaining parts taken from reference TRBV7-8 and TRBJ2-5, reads GAGVSQSPRYKVAKRGQDVALRCDPISGHVSLFWYQQALGQGPEFLTYFQNEAQLDKSGLPSDRFFAERPEGSVSTLKIQRTQQEDSAVYLCASSLPSGRERKTQYFGPGTRLLVL.

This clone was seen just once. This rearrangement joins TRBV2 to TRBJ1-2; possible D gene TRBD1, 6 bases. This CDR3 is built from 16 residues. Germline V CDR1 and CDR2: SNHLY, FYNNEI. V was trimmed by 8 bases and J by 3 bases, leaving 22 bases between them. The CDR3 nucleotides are TGTGCCAGCCGGAAAGCAGGGGATTTCGGCTACTATGGCTACACCTTC. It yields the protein CASRKAGDFGYYGYTF.

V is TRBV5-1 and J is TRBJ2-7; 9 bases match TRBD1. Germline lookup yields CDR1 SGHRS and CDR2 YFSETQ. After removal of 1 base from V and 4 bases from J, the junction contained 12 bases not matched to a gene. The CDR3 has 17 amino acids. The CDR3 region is CASSLWPQGTGSYEQYF. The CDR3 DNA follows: TGCGCCAGCAGCTTGTGGCCACAAGGGACAGGGTCGTACGAGCAGTACTTC.

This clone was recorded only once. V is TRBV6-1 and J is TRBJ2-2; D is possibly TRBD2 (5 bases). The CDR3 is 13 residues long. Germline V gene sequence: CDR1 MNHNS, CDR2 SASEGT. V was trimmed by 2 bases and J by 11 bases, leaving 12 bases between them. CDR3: CASSEIWTSELFF. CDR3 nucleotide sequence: TGTGCCAGCAGTGAAATCTGGACTTCTGAGCTGTTTTTT.

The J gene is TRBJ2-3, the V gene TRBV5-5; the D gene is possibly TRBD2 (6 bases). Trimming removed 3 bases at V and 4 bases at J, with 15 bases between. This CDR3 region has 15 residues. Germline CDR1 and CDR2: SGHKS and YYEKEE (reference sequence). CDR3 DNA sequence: TGTGCCAGCAGCTCCGGGGGAGTATTTTCAGATACGCAGTATTTT. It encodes CASSSGGVFSDTQYF.

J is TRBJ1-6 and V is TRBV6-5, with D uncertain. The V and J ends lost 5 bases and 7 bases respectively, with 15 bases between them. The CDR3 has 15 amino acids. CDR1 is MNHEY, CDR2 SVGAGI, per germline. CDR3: CASSPLADFNSPLHF. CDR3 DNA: TGTGCCAGCAGTCCCCTGGCGGATTTCAATTCACCCCTCCACTTT.